The 14 T cell receptor beta chains reported below all come from one sample, sequenced in a study of blood T cells in healthy people across ages. Together with a sample-barcoded 5' primer, a J-beta primer mix was included in a second PCR lasting about 7 to 11 cycles. TCRdb re-called the 5' RACE reads through MiXCR, storing one row per CDR3 protein. Found here are about 780,000 distinct CDR3 sequences, about 45% of them singletons; the top ten hold less than 20%. The sample consisted of blood. The receptors were gathered from an older man in good health.

This clonotype occurred many times. The chain combines TRBV28 with TRBJ2-7, with a tentative D call TRBD2 (5 bases). The CDR3 totals 14 residues. CDR1 and CDR2 (germline): MDHEN, SYDVKM. V was cut by 7 bases and J by 1 base, with 14 bases left in between. CDR3 bases: TGTGCCAGCATTAAAGGCGGGCTATCCTACGAGCAGTACTTC. It codes for CASIKGGLSYEQYF.

The chain uses TRBV4-3 and TRBJ2-3; no reliable D call. The CDR3 spans 17 residues. Deletions cut 1 base from V and 2 bases from J, with 16 bases between. The V gene's germline CDR1 is LGHNA and CDR2 YSLEER. As DNA, the CDR3 is TGCGCCAGCAGCCAAGGCTTCCAAGGCGGCCTCACAGATACGCAGTATTTT. Translated, it gives CASSQGFQGGLTDTQYF.

The chain is built from TRBV9 and TRBJ2-5; the D is unclear. V shed 5 bases and J shed 11 bases, with 16 bases lying between them. Germline V gene sequence: CDR1 SGDLS, CDR2 YYNGEE. The CDR3 totals 12 residues. CDR3 sequence reads: CASRMKSGEQYF. CDR3 coding DNA: TGTGCCAGCAGAATGAAATCTGGTGAGCAGTACTTC.

This clonotype was recorded a few times. J is TRBJ2-3 and V is TRBV24-1; perhaps TRBD1 as D (6 bases). V was shortened by 3 bases and J by 1 base, with 13 bases between the two germline ends. The CDR3 covers 16 residues. The germline V gene has CDR1 KGHDR and CDR2 SFDVKD. This CDR3 is CATSDVTGPRTDTQYF. CDR3 DNA sequence: TGTGCCACCAGTGATGTGACAGGACCCCGCACAGATACGCAGTATTTT.

The chain links TRBV6-6 to TRBJ1-2; a possible D gene is TRBD1 (5 bases). The germline CDR1 and CDR2 sequences are MNHNY and SVGAGI (reference sequence). The CDR3 is 13 amino acids. Trimming removed 3 bases from V and 6 bases from J, with 11 bases in between. CDR3 loop: CASSYDRPNGYTF. CDR3 in DNA: TGTGCCAGCAGTTATGACAGACCCAATGGCTACACCTTC.

The V call is TRBV7-8, the J call TRBJ2-5; 7 nucleotides align to TRBD2. The CDR3 sequence is 15 residues long. Germline CDR1 and CDR2: SGHVS and FQNEAQ. V dropped 5 bases and J dropped 5; count of bases not matched to a gene: 11. In nucleotides, the CDR3 is TGTGCCAGCAGCCATCAGCGGGGCTACAATGAGACCCAGTACTTC. It is translated as CASSHQRGYNETQYF.

This clonotype was detected a few times. The V and J genes are TRBV15 and TRBJ2-3; D possibly matches TRBD1 or TRBD2 (6 bases each). CDR3 size: 17 residues. Trimming removed 4 bases from V and 0 bases from J, with 17 bases in between. The germline V gene encodes CDR1 LNHNV and CDR2 YYDKDF (reference sequence). CDR3 nucleotide sequence: TGTGCCACCAGCACCAATACGGGGGCCCGCAGCACAGATACGCAGTATTTT. Protein product: CATSTNTGARSTDTQYF.

As regards this clonotype: A much more abundant neighbour one base away suggests this may be a read error. The gene calls are TRBV20-1 and TRBJ2-1; 10 nucleotides align to TRBD2. The CDR3 is 14 residues long. Trimming took 8 bases from V and 4 from J; bases not matched to a gene: 8. Germline CDR1 DFQATT, CDR2 SNEGSKA (reference sequence). The CDR3 DNA sequence: TGCAGTACGCAGGTAGCGGGAGGTTACAATGAGCAGTTCTTC. Translation gives CSTQVAGGYNEQFF.

The J gene is TRBJ1-4, the V gene TRBV5-1, with D maybe TRBD1 (5 bases). The CDR3 spans 15 residues. Looked up from germline, CDR1 is SGHRS and CDR2 is YFSETQ. Trimming shortened V by 4 bases and J by 3 bases, and 13 bases separated the two germline ends. DNA of the CDR3: TGCGCCAGCAGCCCCACCGACAGATCTAATGAAAAACTGTTTTTT. As protein: CASSPTDRSNEKLFF.

This clonotype was counted between two and nine times. This chain uses TRBV10-3 with TRBJ2-3, with 10 positions matching TRBD2. J was trimmed by 3 bases and V by 0 bases; bases with no gene match: 0. The germline V gene has CDR1 ENHRY and CDR2 SYGVKD. The CDR3 contains 15 residues. CDR3 in amino acids: CAISESTSGTDTQYF. The CDR3 DNA reads TGTGCCATCAGTGAGTCGACTAGCGGGACAGATACGCAGTATTTT.

The genes are TRBV6-5 and TRBJ1-1; a weak D match, TRBD1 (5 bases). The CDR3 consists of 16 residues. Per the germline V gene, CDR1 is MNHEY and CDR2 is SVGAGI. Deletions cut 0 bases from V and 0 bases from J, with 11 bases between. The CDR3 DNA sequence: TGTGCCAGCAGTTACTCGGTGGGGCAACTGAACACTGAAGCTTTCTTT. Amino acid sequence: CASSYSVGQLNTEAFF.

This clonotype has just a few counts. V is TRBV20-1 and J is TRBJ2-7; 7 positions agree with TRBD2. This CDR3 spans 14 amino acids. V lost 4 bases and J lost 3; bases outside the gene matches: 9. Germline-derived CDR1 and CDR2 are DFQATT and SNEGSKA (reference sequence). This chain's CDR3 is CSATGLVGNYEQYF. Here the CDR3 DNA reads TGCAGTGCTACCGGACTAGTGGGGAACTACGAGCAGTACTTC.

This rearrangement joins TRBV21-1 to TRBJ2-7; TRBD2, the D gene given by the table, was not confirmed from the DNA. TRBV21-1 counts as a pseudogene. The CDR3 length is 15 residues. This chain's CDR3 is CASTTVRGQKYEQYF. CDR3 bases: TGTGCCAGCACCACCGTACGCGGGCAAAAATACGAGCAGTACTTC.

This clonotype was recorded many times. The V and J genes are TRBV2 and TRBJ2-7; possible D gene TRBD2, 6 bases. The germline V gene has CDR1 SNHLY and CDR2 FYNNEI. The CDR3 extends over 14 amino acids. V was clipped by 6 bases and J by 2 bases, with 14 bases between them. Here the CDR3 reads CASRKGLTAYEQYF. The CDR3 nucleotides read TGTGCCAGCAGAAAGGGACTTACAGCCTACGAGCAGTACTTC.